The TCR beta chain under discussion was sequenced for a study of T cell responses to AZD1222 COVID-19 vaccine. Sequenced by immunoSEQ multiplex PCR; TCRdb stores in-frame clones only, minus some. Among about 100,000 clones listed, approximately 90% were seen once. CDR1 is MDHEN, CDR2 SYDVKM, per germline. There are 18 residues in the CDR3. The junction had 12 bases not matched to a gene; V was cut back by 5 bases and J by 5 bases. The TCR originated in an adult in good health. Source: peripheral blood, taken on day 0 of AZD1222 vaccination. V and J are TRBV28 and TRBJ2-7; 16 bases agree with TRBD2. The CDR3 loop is CASSPPSGTSGRANEQYF. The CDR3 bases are TGTGCCAGCAGTCCCCCTTCCGGGACTAGCGGGAGGGCCAACGAGCAGTACTTC. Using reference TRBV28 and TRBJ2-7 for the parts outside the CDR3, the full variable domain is DVKVTQSSRYLVKRTGEKVFLECVQDMDHENMFWYRQDPGLGLRLIYFSYDVKMKEKGDIPEGYSVSREKKERFSLILESASTNQTSMYLCASSPPSGTSGRANEQYFGPGTRLTVT.